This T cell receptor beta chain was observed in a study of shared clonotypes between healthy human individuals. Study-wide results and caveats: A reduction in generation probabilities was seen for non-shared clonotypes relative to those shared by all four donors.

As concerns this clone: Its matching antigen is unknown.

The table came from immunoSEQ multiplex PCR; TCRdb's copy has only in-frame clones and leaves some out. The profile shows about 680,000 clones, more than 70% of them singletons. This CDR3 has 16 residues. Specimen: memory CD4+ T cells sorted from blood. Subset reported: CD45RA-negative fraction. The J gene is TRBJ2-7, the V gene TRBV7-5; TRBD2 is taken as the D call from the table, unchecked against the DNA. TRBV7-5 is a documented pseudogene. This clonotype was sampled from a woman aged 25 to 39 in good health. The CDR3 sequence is CVRSLAVASEKREQYF. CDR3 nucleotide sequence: TGTGTCAGAAGCTTAGCGGTGGCTAGCGAGAAGCGGGAGCAGTACTTC.